This T cell receptor beta chain was sequenced in a study of tumor-infiltrating lymphocytes in primary liver carcinoma. Study conclusions and caveats: Tumors reached a significantly greater top-250-clone fraction than blood did (p = 0.039).

A primer in the constant region served to generate TCR beta cDNA from approximately 500 ng of total RNA. Amplification in three nested multiplex PCR rounds with slightly modified ARM-PCR gave rise to TCR beta libraries. The two initial PCR rounds, approximately 10 cycles each, used TRBV1-TRBV30 forward and C-beta reverse primers. TCRdb independently ran MiXCR on the multiplex PCR reads; one entry per CDR3 protein. The table shows around 100,000 distinct CDR3 sequences, with 65% to 75% occurring only once. The germline gives CDR1 KGHDR, CDR2 SFDVKD. The CDR3 contains 18 residues. About this clonotype itself: Its antigen is unknown. At one of its ends the junction is not consistent with the germline gene, which may arise from a read error.

Total RNA and DNA came together from around 20-30 mg of bulk tissue without cell sorting. This receptor was obtained from a woman aged 60 to 75 with primary liver carcinoma and hepatitis B virus infection. What was sequenced was liver tumor tissue from sampling region 2. Stated subset: tumor region T2, inferior pole. This sequence joins TRBV24-1 and TRBJ2-4; 8 bases align to TRBD2. CDR3 nucleotides: TGTGCCACCAGTTGGCGTAGCGGGATTGTTTTAGCCAAAAACATTCGGTACTTC. Amino acids: CATSWRSGIVLAKNIRYF.